These 6 T cell receptor beta chains were sequenced from one sample in a study of spatial heterogeneity in lung cancer. Documented time point: sample taken at primary tumor resection. No cells were sorted before sequencing. The whole RNA sequenced was extracted from tumor, nontumor lung or frozen PBMC. MiXCR, run by TCRdb on the 5' RACE reads, gives a single entry per CDR3 protein. This sample has 2,000 to 2,500 distinct CDR3 sequences, with 12% found just once. Specimen: normal lung tissue next to the tumor, collected at surgery. These TCRs come from a male donor with early-stage non-small cell lung cancer.

The sample holds many counts of this clonotype. This chain joins TRBV7-2 and TRBJ1-5; possible D gene TRBD1, 6 bases. The CDR3 extends over 15 amino acids. V lost 1 base and J lost 6, with 13 bases in between. CDR1 is SGHTA and CDR2 is FQGNSA in the germline V gene. For the CDR3, the DNA is TGTGCCAGCAGCTTAGATACAGGGAGGGGTCAGCCCCAGCATTTT. It specifies CASSLDTGRGQPQHF.

By frequency in the sample, this clonotype is medium-sized. The J gene is TRBJ2-1, the V gene TRBV25-1; unclear D gene. V lost 5 bases and J lost 3, with 8 bases in between. Germline CDR1 and CDR2: MGHDK and SYGVNS. This CDR3 is 13 amino acids long. CDR3 nucleotides: TGTGCCAGCAGTCGCCGCGGCTACAATGAGCAGTTCTTC. Translating it yields CASSRRGYNEQFF.

This clonotype is labeled as medium-sized. V is TRBV2 and J is TRBJ1-2; perhaps TRBD1 as D (6 bases). From germline, CDR1 is SNHLY and CDR2 FYNNEI. The V and J ends lost 5 bases and 0 bases respectively, with 10 bases between them. CDR3 length: 14 residues. The CDR3 DNA follows: TGTGCCAGCAGTCGCAGGGACACTAACTATGGCTACACCTTC. It codes for CASSRRDTNYGYTF.

In its sample, this clonotype ranks as medium-sized. This rearrangement joins TRBV23-1 to TRBJ2-3; 12 nucleotides match TRBD2. TRBV23-1 is identified as an open reading frame with a role that is uncertain. V dropped 2 bases and J dropped 4; count of bases not matched to a gene: 28. The CDR3 loop spans 24 amino acids. This CDR3 is CASSQEGAEGGLAGGPSHADTQYF. The CDR3 DNA follows: TGCGCCAGCAGTCAAGAAGGAGCCGAGGGAGGCCTAGCGGGAGGGCCGAGTCACGCAGATACGCAGTATTTT.

This clonotype is large in the sample. The chain recombines TRBV18 with TRBJ2-2, with D unresolved. V was pared by 1 base and J by 7 bases, with 10 bases between. This CDR3 has 14 amino acids. The germline V gene has CDR1 KGHSH and CDR2 LQKENI. CDR3 protein: CASSPLLDGGELFF. CDR3 bases: TGTGCCAGCTCACCACTACTCGATGGCGGGGAGCTGTTTTTT.

This clonotype rates as medium-sized. The gene calls are TRBV7-9 and TRBJ1-6; the match to TRBD1 covers 8 bases. After removal of 7 bases from V and 6 bases from J, the junction contained 5 bases not matched to a gene. This CDR3 is 14 amino acids long. The germline gives CDR1 SEHNR, CDR2 FQNEAQ (reference sequence). The CDR3 region has the DNA TGTGCCAGCAATACAGGGGGACTTAATTCACCCCTCCACTTT. Translated: CASNTGGLNSPLHF.